Listed below are T cell receptor beta chains from one sample, sequenced in a study of blood T cell repertoires in COVID-19. Generated by immunoSEQ multiplex PCR, the TCRdb table keeps only in-frame clones and is missing some. The sample consists of approximately 170,000 clones, approximately 83% of them appearing once. Sequenced sample: peripheral blood. The receptors originated from an elderly woman with acute or convalescent COVID-19. Each CDR3 is given with its conserved first and last residue. A D gene is named only where the DNA matches it firmly. The size field is filled for only some rows; it gives once, few, many or a size class.

clone_size d_call j_call v_call cdr3_aa cdr3_nt
. TRBD2 TRBJ2-5 TRBV19 CASSIGGSGETQYF TGTGCCAGTAGTATAGGCGGGAGTGGGGAGACCCAGTACTTC
once . TRBJ2-1 TRBV28 CASSLARSPYNEQFF TGTGCCAGCAGTTTGGCGAGGAGCCCCTACAATGAGCAGTTCTTC
. TRBD1 TRBJ2-7 TRBV19 CASSAQGATLYEQYF TGTGCCAGTAGTGCCCAGGGGGCAACCCTCTACGAGCAGTACTTC
. TRBD1 TRBJ1-1 TRBV19 CASTQGQGNTEAFF TGTGCCAGTACCCAAGGACAGGGGAACACTGAAGCTTTCTTT
. . TRBJ2-1 TRBV29-1 CSVDGHYNEQFF TGCAGCGTTGATGGCCACTACAATGAGCAGTTCTTC
few TRBD1 TRBJ2-7 TRBV6-2/TRBV6-3 CASSYRDRGGASYEQYF TGTGCCAGCAGTTACCGGGACAGGGGGGGGGCATCCTACGAGCAGTACTTC
. . TRBJ1-5 TRBV7-9 CASSPGPTANQPQHF TGTGCCAGCAGCCCAGGGCCCACCGCGAATCAGCCCCAGCATTTT
. . TRBJ1-1 TRBV24-1 CATSDPQGGVLGEAFF TGTGCCACCAGTGATCCACAGGGTGGGGTCTTGGGTGAAGCTTTCTTT
. TRBD1 TRBJ2-1 TRBV6-2/TRBV6-3 CASSYSGQGGLDEQFF TGTGCCAGCAGTTATTCAGGACAGGGGGGACTAGATGAGCAGTTCTTC
. TRBD1 TRBJ1-3 TRBV30 CAWSGDSHSGNTIYF TGTGCCTGGAGCGGGGACAGCCACTCTGGAAACACCATATATTTT
. . TRBJ2-5 TRBV4-1 CASSQDSSQETQYF TGCGCCAGCAGCCAAGATTCCAGTCAAGAGACCCAGTACTTC
. . TRBJ1-1 TRBV5-1 CASSLDADPNTEAFF TGCGCCAGCAGCTTGGATGCGGATCCGAACACTGAAGCTTTCTTT
. TRBD2 TRBJ2-1 TRBV5-1 CASSLLRGSGNEQFF TGCGCCAGCAGCTTGTTGCGGGGGAGTGGGAATGAGCAGTTCTTC
. . TRBJ1-1 TRBV25-1 CASSEWTVNEAFF TGTGCCAGCAGTGAGTGGACAGTTAATGAAGCTTTCTTT
. . TRBJ2-3 TRBV7-3 CASSSTGRTDTQYF TGTGCCAGCAGCTCTACAGGGAGAACAGATACGCAGTATTTT
. TRBD2 TRBJ2-1 TRBV5-4 CASSSGLAGADNEQFF TGTGCCAGCAGCTCGGGACTAGCGGGAGCAGACAATGAGCAGTTCTTC
. . TRBJ2-2 TRBV5-5 CASSGLGGGPNTGELFF TGTGCCAGCAGCGGATTAGGGGGAGGGCCCAACACCGGGGAGCTGTTTTTT
. . TRBJ2-5 TRBV3-1/TRBV3-2 CASSRVDPGVRETQYF TGTGCCAGCAGCCGCGTGGACCCCGGGGTTCGAGAGACCCAGTACTTC
. TRBD1 TRBJ1-1 TRBV7-9 CASSFRGITEAFF TGTGCCAGCAGCTTCAGGGGGATCACTGAAGCTTTCTTT
. TRBD1 TRBJ2-5 TRBV5-1 CASSLGTGAETQYF TGCGCCAGCAGCTTGGGGACAGGGGCCGAGACCCAGTACTTC
. . TRBJ2-3 TRBV4-1 CASSQLVRDTQYF TGCGCCAGCAGCCAATTAGTTCGGGATACGCAGTATTTT
. TRBD1 TRBJ2-1 TRBV9 CAIRTGEGEQFF TGTGCCATAAGGACAGGGGAGGGGGAGCAGTTCTTC
. TRBD1 TRBJ2-3 TRBV19 CASNRQGSTDTQYF TGTGCCAGTAATCGACAGGGTAGCACAGATACGCAGTATTTT
. . TRBJ1-4 TRBV12-5 CARHRRSNEKLFF TGTGCTAGACACAGGAGATCTAATGAAAAACTGTTTTTT
. TRBD1 TRBJ2-5 TRBV30 CAWRGGTGVETQYF TGTGCCTGGAGAGGGGGGACAGGGGTGGAGACCCAGTACTTC
. TRBD1 TRBJ2-2 TRBV19 CASSIDTGAGELFF TGTGCCAGTAGTATAGACACAGGGGCCGGGGAGCTGTTTTTT
. TRBD2 TRBJ2-1 TRBV5-1 CASTDRGRGDEQFF TGCGCCAGCACCGACCGGGGGAGGGGCGATGAGCAGTTCTTC
. TRBD1 TRBJ1-6 TRBV7-6 CASSPGQGSSYNSPLHF TGTGCCAGCAGCCCGGGACAGGGCAGCTCCTATAATTCACCCCTCCACTTT
. . TRBJ1-2 TRBV13 CASNRPVNNYGYTF TGTGCCAGCAACAGGCCAGTAAATAACTATGGCTACACCTTC
. . TRBJ2-1 TRBV7-2 CASGSGLQFYNEQFF TGTGCCAGCGGATCGGGACTTCAATTCTACAATGAGCAGTTCTTC
. . TRBJ2-1 TRBV19 CASSMGLALDNEQFF TGTGCCAGTAGTATGGGGCTAGCGTTAGACAATGAGCAGTTCTTC
. TRBD2 TRBJ2-7 TRBV9 CASSVGTSGVYEQYF TGTGCCAGCAGCGTAGGAACTAGCGGGGTTTACGAGCAGTACTTC
. . TRBJ2-7 TRBV9 CASSVAPGDPYEQYF TGTGCCAGCAGCGTAGCCCCGGGGGATCCATACGAGCAGTACTTC
. TRBD1 TRBJ2-7 TRBV7-9 CASSLTGTGSNEQYF TGTGCCAGCAGCTTAACCGGGACAGGGAGTAACGAGCAGTACTTC
. TRBD1 TRBJ1-1 TRBV5-1 CASSLGGQGEAFF TGCGCCAGCAGCTTGGGGGGACAGGGTGAAGCTTTCTTT